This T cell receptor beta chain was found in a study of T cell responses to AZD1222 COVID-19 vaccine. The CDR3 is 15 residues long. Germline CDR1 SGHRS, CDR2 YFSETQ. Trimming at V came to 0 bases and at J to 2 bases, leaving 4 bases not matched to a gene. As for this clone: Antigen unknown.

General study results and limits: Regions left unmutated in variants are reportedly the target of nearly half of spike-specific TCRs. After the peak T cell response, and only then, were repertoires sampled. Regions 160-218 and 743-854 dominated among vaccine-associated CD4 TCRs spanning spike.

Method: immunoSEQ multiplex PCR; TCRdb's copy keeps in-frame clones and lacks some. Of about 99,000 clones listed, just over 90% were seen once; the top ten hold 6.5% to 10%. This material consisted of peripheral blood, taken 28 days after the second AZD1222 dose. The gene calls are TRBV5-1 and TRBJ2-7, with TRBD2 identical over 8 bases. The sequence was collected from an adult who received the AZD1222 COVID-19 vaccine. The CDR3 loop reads CASSLATGGTYEQYF. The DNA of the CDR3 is TGCGCCAGCAGCTTGGCCACGGGAGGGACCTACGAGCAGTACTTC. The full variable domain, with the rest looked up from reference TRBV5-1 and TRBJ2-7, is KAGVTQTPRYLIKTRGQQVTLSCSPISGHRSVSWYQQTPGQGLQFLFEYFSETQRNKGNFPGRFSGRQFSNSRSEMNVSTLELGDSALYLCASSLATGGTYEQYFGPGTRLTVT.